The clone carrying this T cell receptor beta chain was observed once. Its specificity is not known. This sample was included in a study of T-cell memory formation after mild COVID-19. Study overall: Clusters of TCRs were largely donor specific. General study findings and limits: Most CD4+ clones that shrank were in CM and EM, while CD8+ ones turned up in EMRA. Clones that contracted from day 15 to 85 had balanced CD4/CD8; later expanders were CD4+ biased.

Amplification by 5'RACE using constant-segment primers produced TCR alpha and TCR beta cDNA libraries that carried sample barcodes and UMIs. MiXCR, applied by TCRdb to the 5' RACE reads, yields one record per CDR3 protein. The data show 300,000 to 350,000 distinct CDR3 sequences, approximately 13% seen once. Sequencing was carried out using PBMCs or a T cell subset sorted from them (not recorded which). This receptor was obtained from a young man who had mild COVID-19 (a few samples of this study predate the infection). Cell type and time point are not known.

DNA of the CDR3: TGCGCCAGCAGCCAAGATCTGAGCAGGAACAATGAGCAGTTCTTC. Protein sequence: CASSQDLSRNNEQFF. V gene TRBV4-3 combines with J gene TRBJ2-1; D unclear. The CDR3 length is 15 residues. Trimming left V 0 bases short and J 5 bases short, with 11 bases between. Per germline, CDR1 LGHNA and CDR2 YSLEER.